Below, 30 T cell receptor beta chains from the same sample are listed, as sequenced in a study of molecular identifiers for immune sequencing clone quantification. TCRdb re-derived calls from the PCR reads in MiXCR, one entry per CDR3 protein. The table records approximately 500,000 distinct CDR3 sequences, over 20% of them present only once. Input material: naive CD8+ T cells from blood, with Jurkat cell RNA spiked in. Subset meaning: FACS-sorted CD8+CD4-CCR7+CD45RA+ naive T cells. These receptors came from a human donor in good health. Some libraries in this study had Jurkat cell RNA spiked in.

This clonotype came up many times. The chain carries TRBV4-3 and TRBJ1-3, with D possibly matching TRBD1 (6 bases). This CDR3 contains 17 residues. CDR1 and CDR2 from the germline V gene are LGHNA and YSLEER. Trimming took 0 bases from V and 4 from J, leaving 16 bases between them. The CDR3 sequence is CASSQEGGERRGNTIYF. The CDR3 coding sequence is TGCGCCAGCAGCCAAGAGGGGGGCGAACGAAGAGGAAACACCATATATTTT.

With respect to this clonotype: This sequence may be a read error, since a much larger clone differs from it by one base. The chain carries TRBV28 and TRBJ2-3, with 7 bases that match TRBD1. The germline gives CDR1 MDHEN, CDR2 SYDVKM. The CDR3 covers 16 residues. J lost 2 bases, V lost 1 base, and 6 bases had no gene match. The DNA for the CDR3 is TGTGCCAGCAGTTTATACCCGACAGGGTCCACAGATACGCAGTATTTT. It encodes CASSLYPTGSTDTQYF.

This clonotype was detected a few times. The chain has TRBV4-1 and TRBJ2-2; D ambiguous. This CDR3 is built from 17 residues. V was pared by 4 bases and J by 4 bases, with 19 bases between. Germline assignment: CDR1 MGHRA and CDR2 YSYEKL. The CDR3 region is CASSPIPSIPGTGELFF. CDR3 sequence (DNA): TGCGCCAGCAGCCCCATCCCATCGATTCCTGGCACCGGGGAGCTGTTTTTT.

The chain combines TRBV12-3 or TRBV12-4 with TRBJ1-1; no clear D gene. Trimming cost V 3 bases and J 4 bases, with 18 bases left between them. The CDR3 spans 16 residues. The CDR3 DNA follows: TGTGCCAGCAGTTTCGAGGCAAACGAGTTGGGCACTGAAGCTTTCTTT. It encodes CASSFEANELGTEAFF.

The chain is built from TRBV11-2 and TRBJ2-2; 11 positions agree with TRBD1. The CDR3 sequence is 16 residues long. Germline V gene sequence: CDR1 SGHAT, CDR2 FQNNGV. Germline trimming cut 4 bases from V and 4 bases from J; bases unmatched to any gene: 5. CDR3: CASSSRDRGSTGELFF. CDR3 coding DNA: TGTGCCAGCAGCTCTCGGGACAGGGGGAGCACCGGGGAGCTGTTTTTT.

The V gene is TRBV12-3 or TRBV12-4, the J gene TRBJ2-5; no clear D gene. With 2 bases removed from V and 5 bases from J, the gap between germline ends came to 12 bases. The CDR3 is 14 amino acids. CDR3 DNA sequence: TGTGCCAGCAGTTTATTGGGCATGGGGGAGACCCAGTACTTC. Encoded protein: CASSLLGMGETQYF.

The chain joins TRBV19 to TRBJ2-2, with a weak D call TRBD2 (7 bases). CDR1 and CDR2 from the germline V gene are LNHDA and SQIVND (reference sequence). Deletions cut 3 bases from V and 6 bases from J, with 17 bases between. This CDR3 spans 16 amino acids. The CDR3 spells CASSIYGGRLAGELFF. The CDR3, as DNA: TGTGCCAGTAGTATTTACGGGGGGCGCCTGGCCGGGGAGCTGTTTTTT.

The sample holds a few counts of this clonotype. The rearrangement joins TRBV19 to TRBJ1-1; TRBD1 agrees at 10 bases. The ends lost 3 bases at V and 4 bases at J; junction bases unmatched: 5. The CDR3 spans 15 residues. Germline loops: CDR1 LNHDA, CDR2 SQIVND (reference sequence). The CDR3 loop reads CASSIDRGLATEAFF. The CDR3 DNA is TGTGCCAGTAGTATCGACAGGGGGCTGGCCACTGAAGCTTTCTTT.

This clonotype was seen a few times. The CDR3 loop is CASSLDPPGPSYEQYF. DNA for the CDR3: TGTGCCAGCAGTTTAGACCCGCCGGGGCCGTCCTACGAGCAGTACTTC. The J gene is TRBJ2-7, the V gene TRBV27; D is tentatively TRBD1 or TRBD2 (5 bases each). V dropped 2 bases and J dropped 1 base, with 15 bases sitting between them. The CDR3 consists of 16 residues. Germline values: CDR1 MNHEY, CDR2 SMNVEV (reference sequence).

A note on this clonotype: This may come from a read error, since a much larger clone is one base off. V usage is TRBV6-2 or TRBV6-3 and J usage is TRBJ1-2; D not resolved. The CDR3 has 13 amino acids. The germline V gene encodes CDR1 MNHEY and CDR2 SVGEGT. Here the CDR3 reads CASITPAGNGHTF. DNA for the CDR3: TGTGCCAGCATTACCCCTGCGGGAAATGGCCACACCTTC.

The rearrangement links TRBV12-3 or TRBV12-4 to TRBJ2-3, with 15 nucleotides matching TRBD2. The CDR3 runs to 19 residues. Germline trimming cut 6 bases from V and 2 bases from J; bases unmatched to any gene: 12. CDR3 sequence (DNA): TGTGCCAGCAGCCCTGCCCCGGGACTAGCGGGGGGTCTCACAGATACGCAGTATTTT. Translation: CASSPAPGLAGGLTDTQYF.

The CDR3 protein is CASSSTGQYYEQYF. CDR3 coding DNA: TGTGCCAGCAGCTCAACGGGACAGTACTACGAGCAGTACTTC. V usage is TRBV5-6 and J usage is TRBJ2-7; 7 bases map to TRBD1. The CDR3 consists of 14 residues. Germline V gives CDR1 SGHDT, CDR2 YYEEEE. The trim removed 3 bases at V and 3 bases at J, leaving 6 bases unmatched.

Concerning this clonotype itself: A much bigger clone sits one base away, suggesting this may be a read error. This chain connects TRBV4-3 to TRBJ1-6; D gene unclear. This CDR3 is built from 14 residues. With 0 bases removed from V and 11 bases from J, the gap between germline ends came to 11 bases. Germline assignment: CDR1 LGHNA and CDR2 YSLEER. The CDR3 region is CASSQDREPTPLHF. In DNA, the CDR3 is TGCGCCAGCAGCCAAGATAGGGAGCCTACACCCCTCCACTTT.

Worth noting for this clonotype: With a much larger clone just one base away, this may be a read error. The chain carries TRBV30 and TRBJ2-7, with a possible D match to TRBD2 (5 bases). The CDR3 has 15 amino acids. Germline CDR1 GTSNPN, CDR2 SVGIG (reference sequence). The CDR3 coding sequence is TGTGCCTGGAGTGTTCCTCGACTATCCCGGTACGAGCAGTGCTTC. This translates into CAWSVPRLSRYEQCF.

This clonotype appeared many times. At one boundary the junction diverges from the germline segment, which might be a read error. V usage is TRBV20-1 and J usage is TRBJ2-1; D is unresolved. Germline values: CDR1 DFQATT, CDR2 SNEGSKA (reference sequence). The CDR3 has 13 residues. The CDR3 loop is CSARGTTYSEQFF. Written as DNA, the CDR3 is TGCAGTGCTAGAGGAACAACTTACAGTGAGCAGTTCTTC.

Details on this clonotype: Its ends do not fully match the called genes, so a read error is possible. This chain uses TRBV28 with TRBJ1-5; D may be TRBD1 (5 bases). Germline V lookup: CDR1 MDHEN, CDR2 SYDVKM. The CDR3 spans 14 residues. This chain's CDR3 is CASSLPGSNQPQRF. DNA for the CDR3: TGTGCCAGCAGTTTACCAGGGAGCAATCAGCCCCAGCGTTTT.

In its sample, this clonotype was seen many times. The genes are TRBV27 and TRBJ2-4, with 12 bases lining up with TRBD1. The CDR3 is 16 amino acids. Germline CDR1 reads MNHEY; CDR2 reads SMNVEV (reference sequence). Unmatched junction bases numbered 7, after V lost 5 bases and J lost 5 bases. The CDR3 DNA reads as TGTGCCAGCAGTCTTGGGACAGGGGGCTTCCAAAACATTCAGTACTTC. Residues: CASSLGTGGFQNIQYF.

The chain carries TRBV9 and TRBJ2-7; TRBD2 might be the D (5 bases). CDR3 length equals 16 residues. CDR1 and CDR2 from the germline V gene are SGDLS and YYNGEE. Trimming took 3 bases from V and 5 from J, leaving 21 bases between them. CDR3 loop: CASSENTGVPPDEQYF. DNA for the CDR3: TGTGCCAGCAGCGAGAACACCGGGGTTCCCCCGGACGAGCAGTACTTC.

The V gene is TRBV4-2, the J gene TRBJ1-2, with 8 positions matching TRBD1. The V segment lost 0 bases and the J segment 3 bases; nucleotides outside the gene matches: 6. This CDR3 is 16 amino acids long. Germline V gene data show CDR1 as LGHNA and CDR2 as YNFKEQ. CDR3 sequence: CASSQDLSGGYYGYTF. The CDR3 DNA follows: TGTGCCAGCAGCCAAGATCTTTCAGGGGGCTACTATGGCTACACCTTC.

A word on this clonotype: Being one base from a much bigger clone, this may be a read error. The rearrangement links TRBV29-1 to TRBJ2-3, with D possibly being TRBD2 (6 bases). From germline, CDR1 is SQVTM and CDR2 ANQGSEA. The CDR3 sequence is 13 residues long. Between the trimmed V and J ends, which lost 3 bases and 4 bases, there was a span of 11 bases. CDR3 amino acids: CSVDRRGPDTQYF. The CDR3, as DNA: TGCAGCGTTGACCGGCGGGGTCCAGATACGCAGTATTTT.

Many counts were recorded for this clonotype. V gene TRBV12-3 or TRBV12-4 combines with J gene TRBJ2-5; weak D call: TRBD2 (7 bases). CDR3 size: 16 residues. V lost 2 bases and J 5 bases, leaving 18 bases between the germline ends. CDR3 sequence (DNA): TGTGCCAGCAGTTTATTCCGGGGGGCCCCCCTGGAGACCCAGTACTTC. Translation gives CASSLFRGAPLETQYF.

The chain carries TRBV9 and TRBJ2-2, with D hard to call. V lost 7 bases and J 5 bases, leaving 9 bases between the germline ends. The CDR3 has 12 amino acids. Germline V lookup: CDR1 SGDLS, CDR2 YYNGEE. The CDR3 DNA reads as TGTGCCAGCGTTTCGCCGACCGGGGAGCTGTTTTTT. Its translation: CASVSPTGELFF.

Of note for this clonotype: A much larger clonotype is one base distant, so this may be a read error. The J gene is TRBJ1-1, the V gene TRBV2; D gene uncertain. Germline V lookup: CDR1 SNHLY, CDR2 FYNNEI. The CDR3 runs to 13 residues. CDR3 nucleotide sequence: TGTGTTACGCTTTGGTCTCTAAACGCTGAAGCTTTCTTT. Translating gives CVTLWSLNAEAFF.

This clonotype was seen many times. CDR3 DNA: TGTGCCAGCAGCTTTTACGGGGGCTACGAGCAGTACTTC. It is translated as CASSFYGGYEQYF. The rearrangement links TRBV5-5 to TRBJ2-7; the D gene is possibly TRBD2 (6 bases). V lost 2 bases and J 3 bases, leaving 9 bases between the germline ends. This CDR3 is built from 13 residues. Germline V gives CDR1 SGHKS, CDR2 YYEKEE (reference sequence).

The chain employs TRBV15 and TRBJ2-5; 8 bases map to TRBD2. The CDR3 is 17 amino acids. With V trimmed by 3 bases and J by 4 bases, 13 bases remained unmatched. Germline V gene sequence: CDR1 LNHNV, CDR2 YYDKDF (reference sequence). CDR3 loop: CATSSPVTGGYRETQYF. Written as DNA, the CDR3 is TGTGCCACCAGCAGCCCCGTTACGGGGGGGTACAGAGAGACCCAGTACTTC.

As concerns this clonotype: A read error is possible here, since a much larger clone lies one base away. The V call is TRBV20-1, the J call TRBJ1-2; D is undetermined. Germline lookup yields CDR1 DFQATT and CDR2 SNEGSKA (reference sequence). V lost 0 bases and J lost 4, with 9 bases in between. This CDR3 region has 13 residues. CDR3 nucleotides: TGCAGTGCTAGAGATCCGTACGGCTATGGCTACACCTTC. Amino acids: CSARDPYGYGYTF.

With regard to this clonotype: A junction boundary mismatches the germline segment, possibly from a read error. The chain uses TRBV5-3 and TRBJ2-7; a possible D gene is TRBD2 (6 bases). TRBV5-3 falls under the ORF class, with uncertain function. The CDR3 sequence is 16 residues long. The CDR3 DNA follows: TGTGCCAGCAGCTTGGGAGGCGGGGATAGGACCTACGAGCAGTACTTC. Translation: CASSLGGGDRTYEQYF.

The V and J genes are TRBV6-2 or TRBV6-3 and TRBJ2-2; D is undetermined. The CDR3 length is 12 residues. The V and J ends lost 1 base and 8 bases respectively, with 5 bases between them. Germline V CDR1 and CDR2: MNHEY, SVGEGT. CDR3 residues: CASSYLEGELFF. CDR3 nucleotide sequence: TGTGCCAGCAGTTACTTGGAAGGGGAGCTGTTTTTT.

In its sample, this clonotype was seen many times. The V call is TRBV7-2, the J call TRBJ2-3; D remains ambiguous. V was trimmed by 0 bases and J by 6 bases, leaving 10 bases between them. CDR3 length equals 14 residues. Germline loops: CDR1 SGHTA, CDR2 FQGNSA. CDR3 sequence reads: CASSLAPLRDTQYF. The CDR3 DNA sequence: TGTGCCAGCAGCTTAGCGCCACTCCGGGATACGCAGTATTTT.

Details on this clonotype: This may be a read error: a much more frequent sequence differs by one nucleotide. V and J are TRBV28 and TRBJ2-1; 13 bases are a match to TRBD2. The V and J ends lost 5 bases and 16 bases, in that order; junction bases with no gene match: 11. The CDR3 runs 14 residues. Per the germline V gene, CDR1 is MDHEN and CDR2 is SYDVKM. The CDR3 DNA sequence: TGTGCCAGCAGTGCACTAGCGGGAGGGCTCTCGCTCTTCTTC. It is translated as CASSALAGGLSLFF.